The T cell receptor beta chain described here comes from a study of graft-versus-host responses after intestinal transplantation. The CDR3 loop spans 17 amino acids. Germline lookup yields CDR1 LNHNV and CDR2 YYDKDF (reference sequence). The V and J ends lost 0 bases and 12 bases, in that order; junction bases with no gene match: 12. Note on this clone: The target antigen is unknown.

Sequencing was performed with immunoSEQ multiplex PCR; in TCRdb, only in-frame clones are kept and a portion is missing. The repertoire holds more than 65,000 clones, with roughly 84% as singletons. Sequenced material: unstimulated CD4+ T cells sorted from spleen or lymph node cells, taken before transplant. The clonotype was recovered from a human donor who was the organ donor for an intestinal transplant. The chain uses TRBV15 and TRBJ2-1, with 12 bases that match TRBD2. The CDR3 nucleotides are TGTGCCACCAGCAGAGATGAGCCAACTAGCGGGGGGCATCGGCAGTTCTTC. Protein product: CATSRDEPTSGGHRQFF.